The 5 T cell receptor beta chains reported below all come from one sample, sequenced in a study of cytomegalovirus exposure and HLA in healthy donors. Primers: 60 Vbeta forward and 13 Jbeta reverse. Here immunoSEQ multiplex PCR was the method, and the copy in TCRdb shows in-frame clones only, minus some. The sample has some 130,000 clones, about 74% seen once. The sample taken for sequencing was PBMCs. The receptors here all came from a woman between 45 and 65 years old in good health and CMV-seropositive.

The CDR3 sequence is CASSIAGDNSPLHF. CDR3 in DNA: TGTGCCAGTAGTATTGCAGGGGACAATTCACCCCTCCACTTT. V gene TRBV19 combines with J gene TRBJ1-6, with D possibly being TRBD1 (6 bases). The CDR3 is 14 residues long. The germline V gene has CDR1 LNHDA and CDR2 SQIVND (reference sequence). V lost 3 bases, J lost 7 bases, and 10 bases lay in between.

The chain recombines TRBV16 with TRBJ2-7; 10 bases line up with TRBD1. V shed 3 bases, J shed 3 bases, and the junction held 17 bases outside the gene matches. Germline CDR1 and CDR2: KGHSY and FQNENV. The CDR3 totals 19 residues. The CDR3 DNA follows: TGTGCCAGCAGCCAGAGGGCCCCGGGACAGGGGACCCTTGGCTACGAGCAGTACTTC. Its translation: CASSQRAPGQGTLGYEQYF.

This sequence joins TRBV11-3 and TRBJ1-2; D is uncertain. V lost 1 base and J 0 bases, leaving 3 bases between the germline ends. The CDR3 extends over 13 amino acids. The germline V gene has CDR1 SGHNT and CDR2 YENEEA. The CDR3 spells CASSLAANYGYTF. The CDR3 DNA sequence: TGTGCCAGCAGCTTAGCAGCTAACTATGGCTACACCTTC.

Only one count was recorded for this clone. V is TRBV5-1 and J is TRBJ1-6; a possible D gene is TRBD1 (6 bases). V was pared by 0 bases and J by 6 bases, with 13 bases between. The CDR3 is 16 amino acids. The germline gives CDR1 SGHRS, CDR2 YFSETQ. DNA of the CDR3: TGCGCCAGCAGCTTGGCAGGGGAGCCGTCTAATTCACCCCTCCACTTT. This translates into CASSLAGEPSNSPLHF.

The chain employs TRBV2 and TRBJ2-7; 10 nucleotides align to TRBD1. V shed 3 bases and J 6 bases; nucleotides not matched to a gene: 8. Germline V gene data show CDR1 as SNHLY and CDR2 as FYNNEI. The CDR3 length is 15 residues. For the CDR3, the DNA is TGTGCCAGCAGTGACTCCGGGACAGGGGTTGGCGAGCAGTACTTC. Its translation is CASSDSGTGVGEQYF.